A selection of T cell receptor beta chains follows, all from one sample in a study of molecular identifiers for immune sequencing clone quantification. Via MiXCR, TCRdb re-called the PCR reads, giving one row per CDR3 protein. The repertoire has 90,000 to 120,000 distinct CDR3 sequences, 36% of them found once; the top ten carry around 4%. Material for sequencing was naive CD8+ T cells from blood, with Jurkat cell RNA spiked in. These receptors came from a human donor in good health. Some libraries in this study had Jurkat cell RNA spiked in. Each CDR3 is given with its conserved first and last residue. The D gene is left open where the match is weak. For some rows the clone size is stated as once, few or many, or as a class when expanded; others skip it.

v_gene,d_gene,abundance,j_gene,CDR3aa,CDR3nt
TRBV6-2/TRBV6-3,TRBD1,.,TRBJ1-1,CASSSGQKPEAFF,TGTGCCAGCAGTTCGGGACAGAAGCCTGAAGCTTTCTTT
TRBV11-2,TRBD1,few,TRBJ2-7,CASSLGQGAWEQYF,TGTGCCAGCAGCTTGGGACAGGGGGCTTGGGAGCAGTACTTC
TRBV11-2,.,few,TRBJ2-4,CASSSDVQYF,TGTGCCAGCAGCTCAGACGTTCAGTACTTC
TRBV5-1,.,many,TRBJ2-7,CASSFREAYEQYF,TGCGCCAGCAGCTTCAGGGAAGCCTACGAGCAGTACTTC
TRBV10-2,.,many,TRBJ2-7,CASSVGAYEQYF,TGCGCCAGCAGTGTAGGTGCCTACGAGCAGTACTTC
TRBV9,.,.,TRBJ2-3,CASSVGGQGISSDTQYF,TGTGCCAGCAGCGTAGGGGGTCAGGGGATTAGCTCAGATACGCAGTATTTT
TRBV5-1,.,many,TRBJ2-2,CASSLEGFTGELFF,TGCGCCAGCAGCTTAGAGGGTTTCACCGGGGAGCTGTTTTTT
TRBV6-1,.,few,TRBJ2-7,CASSVTGIYYEQYF,TGTGCCAGCAGTGTCACCGGGATTTACTACGAGCAGTACTTC
TRBV5-1,TRBD1,.,TRBJ1-1,CASSGGTGLNTEAFF,TGCGCCAGCAGCGGGGGGACAGGGCTGAACACTGAAGCTTTCTTT
TRBV20-1,.,.,TRBJ2-5,CSARGGFKETQYF,TGCAGTGCTAGAGGGGGATTCAAAGAGACCCAGTACTTC
TRBV12-5,.,few,TRBJ2-7,CASGPMVYEQYF,TGTGCTAGTGGCCCGATGGTCTACGAGCAGTACTTC
TRBV20-1,TRBD1,many,TRBJ2-5,CSADRGQETQYF,TGCAGTGCAGACAGGGGCCAAGAGACCCAGTACTTC
TRBV20-1,.,many,TRBJ2-3,CSARDRADFTDTQYF,TGCAGTGCTCGGGACCGTGCCGACTTCACAGATACGCAGTATTTT
TRBV5-5,.,many,TRBJ2-7,CASSLGGDYEQYF,TGTGCCAGCAGCTTAGGAGGCGACTACGAGCAGTACTTC
TRBV28,.,.,TRBJ2-5,CASLSRGLQVTQYF,TGTGCCAGCCTATCGAGAGGCCTCCAAGTGACCCAGTACTTC
TRBV9,TRBD2,.,TRBJ2-1,CASSPGGGASGFDEQFF,TGTGCCAGCAGCCCCGGGGGAGGGGCTAGCGGGTTTGATGAGCAGTTCTTC
TRBV13,TRBD1,few,TRBJ2-7,CASSSGQGNPTYEQYF,TGTGCCAGCAGCAGCGGACAGGGAAACCCGACCTACGAGCAGTACTTC
TRBV11-3,.,many,TRBJ1-1,CASSIGTNRAEAFF,TGTGCCAGCAGCATCGGGACAAATCGCGCTGAAGCTTTCTTT
TRBV7-9,.,many,TRBJ2-5,CASSSRTWGETQYF,TGTGCCAGCAGCTCCCGGACCTGGGGAGAGACCCAGTACTTC
TRBV6-1,TRBD1,.,TRBJ1-5,CASSEVLVTGVNQPQHF,TGTGCCAGCAGTGAAGTTCTGGTGACAGGGGTCAATCAGCCCCAGCATTTT
TRBV2,TRBD1,many,TRBJ1-1,CASRSPGQRTEAFF,TGTGCCAGCAGGTCCCCGGGACAGAGGACTGAAGCTTTCTTT
TRBV7-9,TRBD2,few,TRBJ2-5,CASSYLAGLEKETQYF,TGTGCCAGCAGCTATCTAGCGGGCCTAGAGAAAGAGACCCAGTACTTC
TRBV29-1,.,many,TRBJ2-3,CSVDLDTQYF,TGCAGCGTTGACTTAGATACGCAGTATTTT
TRBV5-6,.,.,TRBJ2-3,CASSLGISDTQYF,TGTGCCAGCAGCTTGGGAATTTCAGATACGCAGTATTTT
TRBV19,.,.,TRBJ2-7,CASSIGDAYEQYF,TGTGCCAGTAGTATCGGGGACGCCTACGAGCAGTACTTC
TRBV3-1,TRBD1,.,TRBJ2-3,CASSQKPTGASTDTQYF,TGTGCCAGCAGCCAAAAGCCGACAGGGGCCAGCACAGATACGCAGTATTTT
TRBV5-3,TRBD1,.,TRBJ2-7,CACRLGTGGAYEQDF,TGTGCCTGCAGACTAGGGACAGGGGGAGCCTACGAGCAGGACTTC
TRBV27,.,few,TRBJ2-2,CASIGFTGELFF,TGTGCCAGCATTGGGTTCACCGGGGAGCTGTTTTTT
TRBV5-6,TRBD1,many,TRBJ2-2,CASSSGTGLTGELFF,TGTGCCAGCAGCTCCGGGACAGGGCTCACCGGGGAGCTGTTTTTT
TRBV6-2/TRBV6-3,TRBD1,.,TRBJ2-7,CASRTGAGEQYF,TGTGCCAGCAGAACAGGGGCCGGGGAGCAGTACTTC
TRBV12-3/TRBV12-4,.,.,TRBJ2-1,CASSLAYSEQFF,TGTGCCAGCAGTTTAGCCTACTCTGAGCAGTTCTTC
TRBV7-9,TRBD1,.,TRBJ2-3,CASSRQGDTQYF,TGTGCCAGCAGCCGACAGGGGGATACGCAGTATTTT
TRBV5-4,TRBD2,.,TRBJ2-3,CASGRSGIVTDTQYF,TGCGCCAGCGGACGCAGCGGGATTGTAACAGATACGCAGTATTTT
TRBV20-1,.,few,TRBJ2-3,CSADRTSTDTQYF,TGCAGTGCAGATCGGACCAGCACAGATACGCAGTATTTT
TRBV5-4,TRBD1,few,TRBJ2-7,CASSLAPGQGRDF,TGTGCCAGCAGCTTGGCCCCCGGACAGGGAAGAGACTTC
TRBV20-1,TRBD2,few,TRBJ2-2,CSVSGSHTGELFF,TGCAGTGTGAGCGGGAGCCACACCGGGGAGCTGTTTTTT
TRBV7-9,.,many,TRBJ1-1,CASMRGSNTEAFF,TGTGCTAGCATGCGAGGATCGAACACTGAAGCTTTCTTT
TRBV11-2,TRBD2,.,TRBJ2-1,CASRPPGLAVYNEQFF,TGTGCCAGCAGACCACCCGGACTAGCGGTCTACAATGAGCAGTTCTTC
TRBV13,.,.,TRBJ2-5,CASSLGQNHEPLYF,TGTGCCAGCAGCTTAGGACAGAACCATGAGCCCCTGTACTTC
TRBV5-6,TRBD2,few,TRBJ2-7,CASSSRLASYEQYF,TGTGCCAGCAGCTCCCGACTAGCCTCCTACGAGCAGTACTTC
TRBV5-5,.,.,TRBJ2-1,CASLLYDEQFF,TGTGCCAGCCTTTTATACGATGAGCAGTTCTTC
TRBV2,.,.,TRBJ2-3,CATPEGFAADTQYF,TGTGCCACCCCCGAGGGGTTTGCAGCAGATACGCAGTATTTT
TRBV4-1,TRBD2,few,TRBJ2-2,CASSQVLAGGGSNTGELFF,TGCGCCAGCAGCCAAGTTCTAGCGGGAGGTGGGTCGAACACCGGGGAGCTGTTTTTT